This is a list of T cell receptor beta chains from one sample in a study of blood T cell repertoires in COVID-19. Measured with immunoSEQ multiplex PCR; TCRdb has only the in-frame clones, and not every one. This sample has under 300,000 clones; around 88% occur once, and the top ten carry 13%. Sequenced input: peripheral blood. These receptors were taken from an older woman with COVID-19, enrolled during active disease. CDR3s include the opening cysteine and the closing phenylalanine or tryptophan. The D gene is left open where the match is weak. Part of the rows lack a size; the others show once, few, many or a class for expanded clones.

j_call: TRBJ1-1
v_call: TRBV11-3
clone_size: .
d_call: .
cdr3_aa: CASRTRGLRNTEAFF
cdr3_nt: TGTGCCAGCAGAACCAGGGGCCTGCGAAACACTGAAGCTTTCTTT

j_call: TRBJ1-5
v_call: TRBV7-8
clone_size: once
d_call: TRBD1
cdr3_aa: CASSSTGGEGSNQPQHF
cdr3_nt: TGTGCCAGCAGCTCAACAGGGGGCGAGGGGAGCAATCAGCCCCAGCATTTT

j_call: TRBJ1-5
v_call: TRBV28
clone_size: .
d_call: .
cdr3_aa: CASSPVRGGNQPQHF
cdr3_nt: TGTGCCAGCAGTCCGGTTCGGGGAGGCAATCAGCCCCAGCATTTT

j_call: TRBJ2-2
v_call: TRBV9
clone_size: .
d_call: .
cdr3_aa: CASSVNSITGELFF
cdr3_nt: TGTGCCAGCAGCGTGAACAGCATTACCGGGGAGCTGTTTTTT

j_call: TRBJ2-1
v_call: TRBV3-1/TRBV3-2
clone_size: few
d_call: TRBD2
cdr3_aa: CASSQDRRLAGEQFF
cdr3_nt: TGTGCCAGCAGCCAAGATCGGAGACTAGCAGGTGAGCAGTTCTTC

j_call: TRBJ2-2
v_call: TRBV5-4
clone_size: few
d_call: .
cdr3_aa: CASSLSVNTGELFF
cdr3_nt: TGTGCCAGCAGCTTGTCCGTGAACACCGGGGAGCTGTTTTTT

j_call: TRBJ2-1
v_call: TRBV5-1
clone_size: .
d_call: TRBD2
cdr3_aa: CASSSGLAVYNEQFF
cdr3_nt: TGCGCCAGCAGCTCCGGACTAGCGGTGTACAATGAGCAGTTCTTC

j_call: TRBJ2-5
v_call: TRBV5-1
clone_size: .
d_call: TRBD2
cdr3_aa: CASSPLAGREETQYF
cdr3_nt: TGCGCCAGCAGCCCACTAGCGGGAAGGGAAGAGACCCAGTACTTC

j_call: TRBJ1-2
v_call: TRBV28
clone_size: .
d_call: .
cdr3_aa: CASRNSYGYTF
cdr3_nt: TGTGCCAGCAGAAACAGCTATGGCTACACCTTC

j_call: TRBJ2-3
v_call: TRBV9
clone_size: .
d_call: TRBD2
cdr3_aa: CASSQIQRGGWSTDTQYF
cdr3_nt: TGTGCCAGCAGCCAAATCCAGCGGGGGGGCTGGAGCACAGATACGCAGTATTTT

j_call: TRBJ2-3
v_call: TRBV5-1
clone_size: once
d_call: TRBD1
cdr3_aa: CASSLIETGGDTQYF
cdr3_nt: TGCGCCAGCAGCTTGATTGAAACAGGGGGAGATACGCAGTATTTT

j_call: TRBJ1-1
v_call: TRBV19
clone_size: .
d_call: .
cdr3_aa: CASRGVTEAFF
cdr3_nt: TGTGCCAGTAGAGGGGTTACTGAAGCTTTCTTT

j_call: TRBJ2-7
v_call: TRBV5-5
clone_size: .
d_call: .
cdr3_aa: CASSLWGEGQYF
cdr3_nt: TGTGCCAGCAGCTTGTGGGGAGAGGGGCAGTACTTC

j_call: TRBJ1-4
v_call: TRBV7-9
clone_size: .
d_call: .
cdr3_aa: CASSYPGRVTNEKLFF
cdr3_nt: TGTGCCAGCAGCTACCCGGGCAGGGTAACTAATGAAAAACTGTTTTTT

j_call: TRBJ1-1
v_call: TRBV4-3
clone_size: .
d_call: .
cdr3_aa: CASSQDSARGTEAFF
cdr3_nt: TGCGCCAGCAGCCAAGATTCAGCGCGGGGGACTGAAGCTTTCTTT

j_call: TRBJ2-7
v_call: TRBV5-1
clone_size: once
d_call: TRBD2
cdr3_aa: CASTLAGLGEQYF
cdr3_nt: TGCGCCAGCACACTAGCGGGGTTAGGCGAGCAGTACTTC

j_call: TRBJ1-1
v_call: TRBV28
clone_size: .
d_call: TRBD1
cdr3_aa: CASHRGPAEAFF
cdr3_nt: TGTGCCAGCCACAGGGGCCCCGCTGAAGCTTTCTTT

j_call: TRBJ1-5
v_call: TRBV23-1
clone_size: .
d_call: .
cdr3_aa: CASSPPAQSNQPQHF
cdr3_nt: TGCGCCAGCAGTCCCCCAGCGCAGAGCAATCAGCCCCAGCATTTT

j_call: TRBJ2-7
v_call: TRBV30
clone_size: .
d_call: .
cdr3_aa: CAWSVLADSYEQYF
cdr3_nt: TGTGCCTGGAGTGTACTCGCCGACTCCTACGAGCAGTACTTC

j_call: TRBJ1-1
v_call: TRBV5-1
clone_size: .
d_call: .
cdr3_aa: CASSPGISSTEAFF
cdr3_nt: TGCGCCAGCAGCCCAGGGATATCGAGCACTGAAGCTTTCTTT

j_call: TRBJ2-1
v_call: TRBV5-1
clone_size: .
d_call: .
cdr3_aa: CASSSTGHLEQFF
cdr3_nt: TGCGCCAGCAGCTCTACAGGTCACCTTGAGCAGTTCTTC

j_call: TRBJ2-3
v_call: TRBV3-1/TRBV3-2
clone_size: .
d_call: .
cdr3_aa: CASSQEGAGALDTQYF
cdr3_nt: TGTGCCAGCAGCCAAGAAGGAGCAGGGGCACTAGATACGCAGTATTTT

j_call: TRBJ1-6
v_call: TRBV25-1
clone_size: .
d_call: .
cdr3_aa: CASSEFGRPGDSPLHF
cdr3_nt: TGTGCCAGCAGTGAATTTGGCAGGCCAGGGGATTCACCCCTCCACTTT

j_call: TRBJ2-7
v_call: TRBV10-1
clone_size: once
d_call: TRBD2
cdr3_aa: CALVPGLAVCEQYF
cdr3_nt: TGCGCCCTCGTTCCAGGACTAGCAGTTTGCGAGCAGTACTTC

j_call: TRBJ1-2
v_call: TRBV9
clone_size: once
d_call: .
cdr3_aa: CASSVDTGYGYTF
cdr3_nt: TGTGCCAGCAGCGTAGACACAGGTTATGGCTACACCTTC

j_call: TRBJ1-1
v_call: TRBV6-6
clone_size: .
d_call: TRBD1
cdr3_aa: CASSMVGQGLTEAFF
cdr3_nt: TGTGCCAGCAGCATGGTAGGACAGGGGTTAACTGAAGCTTTCTTT

j_call: TRBJ1-5
v_call: TRBV5-1
clone_size: .
d_call: .
cdr3_aa: CASSYSLGEPQHF
cdr3_nt: TGCGCCAGCAGTTACTCCCTGGGCGAGCCCCAGCATTTT

j_call: TRBJ2-3
v_call: TRBV14
clone_size: .
d_call: .
cdr3_aa: CASSPQGLTDTQYF
cdr3_nt: TGTGCCAGCAGCCCCCAGGGGCTCACAGATACGCAGTATTTT

j_call: TRBJ2-7
v_call: TRBV6-2/TRBV6-3
clone_size: once
d_call: TRBD2
cdr3_aa: CASSTEGGDIYEQYF
cdr3_nt: TGTGCCAGCAGTACCGAGGGAGGGGATATCTACGAGCAGTACTTC

j_call: TRBJ1-1
v_call: TRBV2
clone_size: .
d_call: TRBD1
cdr3_aa: CASSVGDRNTEAFF
cdr3_nt: TGTGCCAGCAGTGTTGGGGACAGGAACACTGAAGCTTTCTTT

j_call: TRBJ1-1
v_call: TRBV7-9
clone_size: once
d_call: .
cdr3_aa: CASSPSGNTEAFF
cdr3_nt: TGTGCCAGCAGCCCCTCGGGGAACACTGAAGCTTTCTTT

j_call: TRBJ2-7
v_call: TRBV2
clone_size: .
d_call: TRBD2
cdr3_aa: CASSPSGGHSYEQYF
cdr3_nt: TGTGCCAGCAGCCCTAGCGGGGGGCACTCCTACGAGCAGTACTTC

j_call: TRBJ2-2
v_call: TRBV7-9
clone_size: .
d_call: TRBD1
cdr3_aa: CASSLAYGTADTGELFF
cdr3_nt: TGTGCCAGCAGCTTAGCCTACGGGACAGCGGACACCGGGGAGCTGTTTTTT

j_call: TRBJ1-3
v_call: TRBV11-2
clone_size: .
d_call: .
cdr3_aa: CASSSQGFPGNTIYF
cdr3_nt: TGTGCCAGCAGCTCCCAGGGGTTCCCAGGAAACACCATATATTTT

j_call: TRBJ1-2
v_call: TRBV28
clone_size: .
d_call: .
cdr3_aa: CASSPSGSLRGYTF
cdr3_nt: TGTGCCAGCAGCCCGTCGGGGTCGTTACGAGGCTACACCTTC

j_call: TRBJ1-2
v_call: TRBV5-1
clone_size: .
d_call: TRBD1
cdr3_aa: CASSLSPGGVDDYGYTF
cdr3_nt: TGCGCCAGCAGCTTGTCGCCAGGGGGCGTAGACGACTATGGCTACACCTTC

j_call: TRBJ1-2
v_call: TRBV4-3
clone_size: .
d_call: .
cdr3_aa: CASSQEVRGGPLYGYTF
cdr3_nt: TGCGCCAGCAGCCAAGAGGTTCGGGGTGGCCCGCTCTATGGCTACACCTTC

j_call: TRBJ2-2
v_call: TRBV2
clone_size: .
d_call: TRBD2
cdr3_aa: CASRPLAGVTGELFF
cdr3_nt: TGTGCCAGCAGGCCACTAGCGGGGGTAACCGGGGAGCTGTTTTTT

j_call: TRBJ1-6
v_call: TRBV2
clone_size: many
d_call: TRBD1
cdr3_aa: CASSEQGANNSPLHF
cdr3_nt: TGTGCCAGCAGTGAGCAGGGGGCTAATAATTCACCCCTCCACTTT

j_call: TRBJ2-2
v_call: TRBV6-2/TRBV6-3
clone_size: few
d_call: .
cdr3_aa: CASSYHLRSVAVNTGELFF
cdr3_nt: TGTGCCAGCAGTTACCACCTTCGATCAGTAGCTGTGAACACCGGGGAGCTGTTTTTT

j_call: TRBJ1-6
v_call: TRBV6-4
clone_size: once
d_call: .
cdr3_aa: CASSASRNSPLHF
cdr3_nt: TGTGCCAGCAGTGCTAGCAGAAATTCACCCCTCCACTTT

j_call: TRBJ2-7
v_call: TRBV4-2
clone_size: once
d_call: TRBD1
cdr3_aa: CASSQEGQGFYEQYF
cdr3_nt: TGTGCCAGCAGCCAAGAGGGACAGGGGTTCTACGAGCAGTACTTC

j_call: TRBJ2-5
v_call: TRBV27
clone_size: .
d_call: TRBD2
cdr3_aa: CASSATSGGPRRETQYF
cdr3_nt: TGTGCCAGCAGTGCGACTAGCGGGGGGCCCCGACGGGAGACCCAGTACTTC

j_call: TRBJ2-5
v_call: TRBV7-2
clone_size: .
d_call: .
cdr3_aa: CASSVSARRETQYF
cdr3_nt: TGTGCCAGCAGCGTCTCCGCGAGGCGCGAGACCCAGTACTTC

j_call: TRBJ1-2
v_call: TRBV24-1
clone_size: .
d_call: TRBD1
cdr3_aa: CATRDSQNYGYTF
cdr3_nt: TGTGCCACCCGGGACAGTCAAAACTATGGCTACACCTTC

j_call: TRBJ2-7
v_call: TRBV10-1
clone_size: once
d_call: TRBD1
cdr3_aa: CASSGQGSRTYEQYF
cdr3_nt: TGCGCCAGCAGTGGACAGGGGTCAAGAACCTACGAGCAGTACTTC

j_call: TRBJ2-5
v_call: TRBV24-1
clone_size: .
d_call: TRBD1
cdr3_aa: CATSGTGPEETQYF
cdr3_nt: TGTGCCACCAGCGGGACAGGACCAGAAGAGACCCAGTACTTC

j_call: TRBJ2-3
v_call: TRBV5-4
clone_size: .
d_call: TRBD2
cdr3_aa: CASSRPTSGTGDTQYF
cdr3_nt: TGTGCCAGCAGCCGGCCGACTAGCGGGACTGGTGATACGCAGTATTTT

j_call: TRBJ1-4
v_call: TRBV2
clone_size: .
d_call: .
cdr3_aa: CASSLVSNEKLFF
cdr3_nt: TGTGCCAGCAGTTTAGTCTCTAATGAAAAACTGTTTTTT

j_call: TRBJ2-7
v_call: TRBV14
clone_size: .
d_call: .
cdr3_aa: CASSQDKGPHLEQYF
cdr3_nt: TGTGCCAGCAGCCAAGATAAGGGGCCCCATTTGGAGCAGTACTTC

j_call: TRBJ2-7
v_call: TRBV28
clone_size: .
d_call: TRBD1
cdr3_aa: CASRGDRVEQYF
cdr3_nt: TGTGCCAGCAGGGGGGACAGGGTCGAGCAGTACTTC

j_call: TRBJ1-2
v_call: TRBV10-2
clone_size: .
d_call: .
cdr3_aa: CASSKLKASLGGYTF
cdr3_nt: TGCGCCAGCAGTAAATTAAAGGCCAGCCTAGGCGGCTACACCTTC

j_call: TRBJ2-2
v_call: TRBV5-6
clone_size: .
d_call: .
cdr3_aa: CASSLRSTGELFF
cdr3_nt: TGTGCCAGCAGCTTGAGGAGCACCGGGGAGCTGTTTTTT